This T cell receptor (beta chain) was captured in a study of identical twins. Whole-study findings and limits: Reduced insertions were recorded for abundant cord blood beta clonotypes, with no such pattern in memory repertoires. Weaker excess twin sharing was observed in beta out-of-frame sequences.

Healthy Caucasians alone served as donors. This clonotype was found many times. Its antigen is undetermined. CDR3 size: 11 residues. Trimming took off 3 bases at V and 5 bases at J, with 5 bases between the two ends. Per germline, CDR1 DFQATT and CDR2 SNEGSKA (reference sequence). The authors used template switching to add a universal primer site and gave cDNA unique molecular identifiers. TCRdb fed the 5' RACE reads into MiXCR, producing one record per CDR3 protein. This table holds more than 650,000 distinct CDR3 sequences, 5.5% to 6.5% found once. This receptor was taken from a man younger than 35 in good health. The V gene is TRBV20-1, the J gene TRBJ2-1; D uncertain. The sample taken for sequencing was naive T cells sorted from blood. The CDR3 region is CSASGNNEQFF. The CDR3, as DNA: TGCAGTGCTAGCGGAAACAATGAGCAGTTCTTC.